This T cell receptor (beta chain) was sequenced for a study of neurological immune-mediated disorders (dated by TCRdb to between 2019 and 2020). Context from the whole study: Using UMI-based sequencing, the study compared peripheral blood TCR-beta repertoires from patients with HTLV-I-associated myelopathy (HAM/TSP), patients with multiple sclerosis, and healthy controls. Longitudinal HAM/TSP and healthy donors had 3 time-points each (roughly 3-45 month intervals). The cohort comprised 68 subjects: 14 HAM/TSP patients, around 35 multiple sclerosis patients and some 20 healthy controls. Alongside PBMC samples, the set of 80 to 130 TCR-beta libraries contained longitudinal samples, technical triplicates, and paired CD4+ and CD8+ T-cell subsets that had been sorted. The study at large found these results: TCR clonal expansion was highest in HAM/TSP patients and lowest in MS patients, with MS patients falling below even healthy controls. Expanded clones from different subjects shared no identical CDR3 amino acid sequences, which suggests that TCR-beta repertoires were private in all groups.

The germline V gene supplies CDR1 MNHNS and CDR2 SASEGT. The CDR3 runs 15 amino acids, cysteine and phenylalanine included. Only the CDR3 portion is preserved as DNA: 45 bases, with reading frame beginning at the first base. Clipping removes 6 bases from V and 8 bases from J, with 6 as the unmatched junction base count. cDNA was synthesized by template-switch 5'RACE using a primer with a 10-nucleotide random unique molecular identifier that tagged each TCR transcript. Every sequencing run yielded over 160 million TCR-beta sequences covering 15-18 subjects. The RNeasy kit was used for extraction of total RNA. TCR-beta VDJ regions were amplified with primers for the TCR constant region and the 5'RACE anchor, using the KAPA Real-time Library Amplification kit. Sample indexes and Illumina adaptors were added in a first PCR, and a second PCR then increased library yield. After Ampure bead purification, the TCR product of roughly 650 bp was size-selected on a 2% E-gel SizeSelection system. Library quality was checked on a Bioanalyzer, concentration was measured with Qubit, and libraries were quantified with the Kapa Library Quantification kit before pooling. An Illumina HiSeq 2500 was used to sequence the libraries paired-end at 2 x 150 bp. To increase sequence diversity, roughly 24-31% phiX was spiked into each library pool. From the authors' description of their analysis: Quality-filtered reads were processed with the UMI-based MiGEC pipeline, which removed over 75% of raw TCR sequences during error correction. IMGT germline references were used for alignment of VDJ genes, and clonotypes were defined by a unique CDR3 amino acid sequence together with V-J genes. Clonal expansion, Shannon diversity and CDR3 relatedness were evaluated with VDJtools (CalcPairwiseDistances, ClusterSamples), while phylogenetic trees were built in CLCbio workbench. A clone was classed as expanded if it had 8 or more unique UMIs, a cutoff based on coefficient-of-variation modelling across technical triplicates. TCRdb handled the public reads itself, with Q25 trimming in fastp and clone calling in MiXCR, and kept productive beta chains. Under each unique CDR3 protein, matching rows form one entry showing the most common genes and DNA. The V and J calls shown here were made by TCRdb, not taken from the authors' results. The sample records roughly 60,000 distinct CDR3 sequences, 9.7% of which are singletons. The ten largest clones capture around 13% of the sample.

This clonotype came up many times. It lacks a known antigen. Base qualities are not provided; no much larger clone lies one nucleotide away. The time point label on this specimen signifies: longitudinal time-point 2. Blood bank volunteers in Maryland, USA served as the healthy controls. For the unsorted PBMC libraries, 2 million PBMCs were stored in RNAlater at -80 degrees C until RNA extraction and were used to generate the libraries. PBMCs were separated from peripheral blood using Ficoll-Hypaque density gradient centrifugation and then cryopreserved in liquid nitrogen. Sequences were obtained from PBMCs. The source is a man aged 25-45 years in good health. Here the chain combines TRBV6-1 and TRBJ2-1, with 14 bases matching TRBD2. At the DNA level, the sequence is TGTGCCAGCAGCGGACTAGCGGGAGGTTTCGATGAGCAGTTCTTC. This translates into CASSGLAGGFDEQFF.